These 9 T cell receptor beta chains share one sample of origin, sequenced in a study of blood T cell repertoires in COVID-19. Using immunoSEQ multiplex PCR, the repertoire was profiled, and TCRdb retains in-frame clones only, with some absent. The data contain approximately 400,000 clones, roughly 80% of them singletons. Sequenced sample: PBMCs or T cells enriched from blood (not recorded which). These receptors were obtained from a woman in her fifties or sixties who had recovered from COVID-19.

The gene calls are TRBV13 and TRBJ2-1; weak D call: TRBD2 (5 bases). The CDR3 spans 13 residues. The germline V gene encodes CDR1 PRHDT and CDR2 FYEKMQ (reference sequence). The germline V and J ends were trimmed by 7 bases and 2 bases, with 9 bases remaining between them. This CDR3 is CASNPGTYNEQFF. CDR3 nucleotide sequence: TGTGCCAGCAACCCGGGGACCTACAATGAGCAGTTCTTC.

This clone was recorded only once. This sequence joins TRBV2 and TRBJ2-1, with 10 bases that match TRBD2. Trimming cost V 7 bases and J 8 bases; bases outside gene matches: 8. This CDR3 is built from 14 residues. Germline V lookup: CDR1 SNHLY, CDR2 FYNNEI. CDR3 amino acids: CASKGAGGSDEQFF. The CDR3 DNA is TGTGCCAGCAAAGGAGCGGGGGGGTCCGATGAGCAGTTCTTC.

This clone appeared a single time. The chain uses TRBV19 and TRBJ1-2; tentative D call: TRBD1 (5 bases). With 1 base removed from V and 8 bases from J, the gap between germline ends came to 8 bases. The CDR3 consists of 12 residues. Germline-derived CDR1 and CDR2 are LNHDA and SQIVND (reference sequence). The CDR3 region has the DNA TGTGCCAGTAGTATAGGTCAGGGAGGCTACACCTTC. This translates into CASSIGQGGYTF. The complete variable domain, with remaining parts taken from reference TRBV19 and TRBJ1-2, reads DGGITQSPKYLFRKEGQNVTLSCEQNLNHDAMYWYRQDPGQGLRLIYYSQIVNDFQKGDIAEGYSVSREKKESFPLTVTSAQKNPTAFYLCASSIGQGGYTFGSGTRLTVV.

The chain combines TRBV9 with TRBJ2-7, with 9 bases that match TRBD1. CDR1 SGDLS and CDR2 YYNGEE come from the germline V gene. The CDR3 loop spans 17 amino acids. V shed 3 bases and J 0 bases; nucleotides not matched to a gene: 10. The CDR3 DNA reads TGTGCCAGCAGCGGGACAGGGGACACATTTAGCTCCTACGAGCAGTACTTC. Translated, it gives CASSGTGDTFSSYEQYF.

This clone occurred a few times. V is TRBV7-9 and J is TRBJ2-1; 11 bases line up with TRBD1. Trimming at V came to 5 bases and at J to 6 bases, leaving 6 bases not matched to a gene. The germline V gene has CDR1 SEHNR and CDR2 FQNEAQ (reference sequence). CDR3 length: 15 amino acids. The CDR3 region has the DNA TGTGCCAGCAGCCGAGGACAGGGGGCGTCCAATGAGCAGTTCTTC. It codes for CASSRGQGASNEQFF.

Here the CDR3 DNA reads TGCGCCAGCAGCAGGGGCTCGGGCGACTATGGCTACACCTTC. Its protein product is CASSRGSGDYGYTF. This sequence joins TRBV5-1 and TRBJ1-2, with D perhaps TRBD1 (5 bases). Germline CDR1 SGHRS, CDR2 YFSETQ. Trimming cost V 4 bases and J 3 bases, with 13 bases left between them. This CDR3 is built from 14 residues.

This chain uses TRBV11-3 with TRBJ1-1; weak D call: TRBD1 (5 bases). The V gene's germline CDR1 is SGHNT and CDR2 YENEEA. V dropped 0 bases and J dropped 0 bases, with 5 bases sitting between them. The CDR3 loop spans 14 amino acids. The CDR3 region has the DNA TGTGCCAGCAGCTTAGACAGGGTGAACACTGAAGCTTTCTTT. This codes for CASSLDRVNTEAFF.

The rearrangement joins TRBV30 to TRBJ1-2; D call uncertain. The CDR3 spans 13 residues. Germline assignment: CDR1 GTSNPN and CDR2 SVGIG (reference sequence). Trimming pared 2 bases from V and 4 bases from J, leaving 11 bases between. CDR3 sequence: CAWSKSETYGYTF. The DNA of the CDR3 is TGTGCCTGGAGTAAGTCGGAGACCTATGGCTACACCTTC.

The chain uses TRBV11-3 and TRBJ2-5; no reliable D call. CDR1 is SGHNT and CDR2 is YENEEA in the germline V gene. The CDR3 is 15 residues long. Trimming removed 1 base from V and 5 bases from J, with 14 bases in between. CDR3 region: CASSLGGDRRETQYF. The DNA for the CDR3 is TGTGCCAGCAGCTTAGGCGGAGACCGCCGCGAGACCCAGTACTTC.